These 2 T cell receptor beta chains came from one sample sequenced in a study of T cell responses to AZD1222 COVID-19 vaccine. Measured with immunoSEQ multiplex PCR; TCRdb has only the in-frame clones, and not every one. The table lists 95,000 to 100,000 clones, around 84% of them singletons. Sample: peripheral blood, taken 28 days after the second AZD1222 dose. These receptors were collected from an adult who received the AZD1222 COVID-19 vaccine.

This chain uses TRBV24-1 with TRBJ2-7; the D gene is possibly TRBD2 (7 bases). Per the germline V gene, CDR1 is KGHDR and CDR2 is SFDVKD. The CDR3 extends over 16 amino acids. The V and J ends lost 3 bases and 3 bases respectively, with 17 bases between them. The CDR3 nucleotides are TGTGCCACCAGTGATGCGGGGGCCTCTTCCTTCTACGAGCAGTACTTC. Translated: CATSDAGASSFYEQYF.

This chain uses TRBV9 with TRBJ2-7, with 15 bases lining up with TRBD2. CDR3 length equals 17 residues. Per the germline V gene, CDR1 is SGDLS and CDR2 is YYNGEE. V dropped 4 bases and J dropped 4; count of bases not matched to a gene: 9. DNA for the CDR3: TGTGCCAGCAGCCCCAGTCCCGGGACTAGCGGGAGGTACGAGCAGTACTTC. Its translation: CASSPSPGTSGRYEQYF.